These 2 T cell receptor beta chains came from one sample sequenced in a study of shared clonotypes between healthy human individuals. The method was immunoSEQ multiplex PCR; TCRdb's version includes in-frame clones alone and lacks a portion of them. Seen here are under 2,500,000 clones, 90% to 96% observed once, and the top ten hold approximately 0.13%. The sample was naive CD4+ T cells sorted from blood. Subset given: CD45RA+ positively selected. Receptors were obtained from a man aged 18 to 30 in good health.

Turning to this clone: Other nucleotide sequences in the sample specify the same CDR3. This sequence joins TRBV7-9 and TRBJ1-5; D may be TRBD1 (5 bases). The V gene's germline CDR1 is SEHNR and CDR2 FQNEAQ (reference sequence). The CDR3 has 14 residues. V was shortened by 6 bases and J by 3 bases, with 12 bases between the two germline ends. CDR3 region: CASSLGASNQPQHF. The CDR3 nucleotides are TGTGCCAGCAGTCTTGGGGCATCCAATCAGCCCCAGCATTTT. The full variable domain, rest sourced from reference TRBV7-9 and TRBJ1-5, is DTGVSQNPRHKITKRGQNVTFRCDPISEHNRLYWYRQTLGQGPEFLTYFQNEAQLEKSRLLSDRFSAERPKGSFSTLEIQRTEQGDSAMYLCASSLGASNQPQHFGDGTRLSIL.

V and J are TRBV6-5 and TRBJ1-2; a possible D gene is TRBD1 (5 bases). CDR3 length: 14 amino acids. Germline loops: CDR1 MNHEY, CDR2 SVGAGI. V gave up 3 bases and J gave up 2 bases, with 10 bases separating them. This CDR3 is CASSYLPGNYGYTF. CDR3 DNA: TGTGCCAGCAGTTATCTTCCAGGGAACTATGGCTACACCTTC.